This T cell receptor (beta chain) was sequenced for a study of T cells in tuberculosis. Germline CDR1 is SEHNR and CDR2 is FQNEAQ (reference sequence). Trimming pared 2 bases from V and 2 bases from J, leaving 9 bases between. This CDR3 contains 14 residues. TCRdb keeps only in-frame clones here, not all; method: immunoSEQ multiplex PCR. The sample holds 26,000 or so clones, around 87% seen once. Sequencing used PBMCs. This TCR derives from a donor aged 5 to 30 with latent tuberculosis or without tuberculosis infection. The chain employs TRBV7-9 and TRBJ2-5; the D gene is possibly TRBD2 (6 bases). The CDR3 DNA reads as TGTGCCAGCAGCTTACGGGACTTTCAAGAGACCCAGTACTTC. The encoded protein is CASSLRDFQETQYF.